A single sample gave rise to the 21 T cell receptor beta chains below, sequenced in a study of blood T cells in healthy people across ages. A J-beta primer mix and a sample-barcoded 5' primer were used in a second PCR of roughly 7 to 12 cycles. Using its own MiXCR run on the 5' RACE reads, TCRdb lists one record per CDR3 protein. The sample includes 900,000 to 950,000 distinct CDR3 sequences, roughly 29% seen only once; the top ten take 10% to 13%. This sample also belongs to another study, concerning T cells of mothers and their children.

What was sequenced was blood. These receptors were taken from a woman aged 35 to 49 in good health.

Concerning this clonotype: With a much larger clone just one base away, this may be a read error. The chain recombines TRBV29-1 with TRBJ1-2; D is perhaps TRBD1 (5 bases). Between the trimmed V and J ends, which lost 4 bases and 8 bases, there was a span of 5 bases. The CDR3 is made up of 9 amino acids. CDR1 SQVTM and CDR2 ANQGSEA come from the germline V gene. CDR3 nucleotides: TGCAGCGTTGGGGGGGGCTACACCTTC. It translates to CSVGGGYTF.

With regard to this clonotype: A much larger clonotype is one base distant, so this may be a read error. V usage is TRBV7-7 and J usage is TRBJ1-2, with TRBD1 as a possible D gene (5 bases). The germline gives CDR1 SSHAT, CDR2 FNYEAQ (reference sequence). The length of the CDR3 is 12 residues. The CDR3 is CAGSFEGYGYTF. DNA of the CDR3: TGTGCTGGCAGCTTTGAGGGGTATGGCTACACCTTC.

In this sample, this clonotype turned up a few times. V usage is TRBV19 and J usage is TRBJ2-7, with 8 bases that match TRBD2. This CDR3 region has 13 residues. V trimming: 8 bases; J trimming: 3 bases; junction bases outside the gene matches: 6. Germline V gene sequence: CDR1 LNHDA, CDR2 SQIVND (reference sequence). In nucleotides, the CDR3 is TGTGCCAGTGCGGCCGGGGGGGGCTACGAGCAGTACTTC. Protein sequence: CASAAGGGYEQYF.

This clonotype was seen more than once but under ten times. The V call is TRBV12-3 or TRBV12-4, the J call TRBJ2-7; no firm D call. This CDR3 region has 13 residues. V dropped 5 bases and J dropped 2 bases, with 10 bases sitting between them. The CDR3: CASSRPQAYEQYF. DNA for the CDR3: TGTGCCAGCAGTCGTCCTCAGGCCTACGAGCAGTACTTC.

This clonotype was counted ten times or more. The chain couples TRBV9 to TRBJ2-6; tentative D call: TRBD1 (6 bases). The CDR3 is made up of 15 amino acids. Looked up from germline, CDR1 is SGDLS and CDR2 is YYNGEE. Deletions cut 4 bases from V and 2 bases from J, with 10 bases between. The CDR3 sequence: CASSPQGTGANVLTF. Here the CDR3 DNA reads TGTGCCAGCAGCCCACAGGGTACTGGGGCCAACGTCCTGACTTTC.

This clonotype was seen repeatedly, ten times or more. The chain carries TRBV28 and TRBJ2-6; D gene ambiguous. The CDR3 runs 17 residues. The ends were cut back, 1 base at V and 0 bases at J, with 10 bases in the middle. The V gene's germline CDR1 is MDHEN and CDR2 SYDVKM. The CDR3, as DNA: TGTGCCAGCAGTTTATCGACCATTTACTCTGGGGCCAACGTCCTGACTTTC. Residues: CASSLSTIYSGANVLTF.

In its sample, this clonotype was seen a few times. The genes are TRBV25-1 and TRBJ1-1, with D hard to call. The ends were cut back, 1 base at V and 7 bases at J, with 10 bases in the middle. This CDR3 contains 13 residues. Germline V gene lookup returns CDR1 MGHDK and CDR2 SYGVNS. The CDR3 DNA sequence: TGTGCCAGCAGTGAATCCTCGTATGGTGAAGCTTTCTTT. Translation gives CASSESSYGEAFF.

This clonotype was picked up a small number of times. The chain is built from TRBV20-1 and TRBJ1-2, with D unclear. Germline CDR1 and CDR2: DFQATT and SNEGSKA (reference sequence). The V end lost 6 bases, the J end lost 2 bases, and 7 bases lay between the germline ends. There are 11 residues in the CDR3. CDR3 in amino acids: CSAQENYGYTF. The CDR3, as DNA: TGCAGTGCCCAGGAGAACTATGGCTACACCTTC.

The chain joins TRBV28 to TRBJ1-2; TRBD1 matches at 8 bases. CDR1 is MDHEN, CDR2 SYDVKM, per germline. With 2 bases clipped from V and 4 bases from J, the junction kept 6 bases outside the gene matches. This CDR3 region has 15 residues. CDR3 in DNA: TGTGCCAGCAGTTTACAGGGGGCGCGCGGCTATGGCTACACCTTC. It translates to CASSLQGARGYGYTF.

V and J are TRBV28 and TRBJ1-2; D not certain. V was shortened by 1 base and J by 8 bases, with 17 bases between the two germline ends. CDR1 and CDR2 from the germline V gene are MDHEN and SYDVKM. The CDR3 covers 15 residues. CDR3 loop: CASSLSVGRSLGYTF. The DNA of the CDR3 is TGTGCCAGCAGTTTATCGGTGGGCAGAAGTTTAGGCTACACCTTC.

The rearrangement links TRBV18 to TRBJ1-6; the match to TRBD1 covers 8 bases. From germline, CDR1 is KGHSH and CDR2 LQKENI. V was clipped by 3 bases and J by 7 bases; unmatched bases: 14. This CDR3 has 18 amino acids. The CDR3: CASSPKLGQGGRNSPLHF. CDR3 nucleotides: TGTGCCAGCTCACCCAAATTAGGACAGGGAGGGAGGAATTCACCCCTCCACTTT.

The chain uses TRBV7-2 and TRBJ1-1; D gene unclear. CDR3 size: 14 residues. Between the trimmed V and J ends, which lost 6 bases and 5 bases, there was a span of 16 bases. Germline loops: CDR1 SGHTA, CDR2 FQGNSA. Written as DNA, the CDR3 is TGTGCCAGCAGAAAGGGAGGGAAGACGACTGAAGCTTTCTTT. Encoded protein: CASRKGGKTTEAFF.

Ten or more counts support this clonotype. The chain joins TRBV28 to TRBJ2-3; D possibly corresponds to TRBD1 (6 bases). Germline V gene sequence: CDR1 MDHEN, CDR2 SYDVKM. The CDR3 is made up of 16 amino acids. V gave up 6 bases and J gave up 0 bases, with 16 bases separating them. The CDR3 is CASSLSGTTSTDTQYF. The CDR3 DNA sequence: TGTGCCAGCAGCCTGTCGGGGACAACAAGCACAGATACGCAGTATTTT.

This clonotype has just a few counts. The chain employs TRBV28 and TRBJ1-5; D unresolved. Trimming took 5 bases from V and 6 from J, leaving 11 bases between them. The CDR3 contains 13 residues. Germline loops: CDR1 MDHEN, CDR2 SYDVKM. The CDR3 loop is CASSRGSGQPQHF. CDR3 nucleotides: TGTGCCAGCAGTCGGGGATCGGGTCAGCCCCAGCATTTT.

Many counts were recorded for this clonotype. This chain connects TRBV19 to TRBJ2-5; maybe TRBD1 (6 bases). The germline gives CDR1 LNHDA, CDR2 SQIVND (reference sequence). This CDR3 is built from 17 residues. Trimming shortened V by 6 bases and J by 10 bases, and 30 bases separated the two germline ends. The CDR3 bases are TGTGCCAGTAGCACTGAAAACAGGGACCCGACAAGGATGGACCAGTACTTC. Its translation is CASSTENRDPTRMDQYF.

This chain joins TRBV4-3 and TRBJ2-1; D is unresolved. V was shortened by 3 bases and J by 8 bases, with 17 bases between the two germline ends. Germline CDR1 is LGHNA and CDR2 is YSLEER. The CDR3 totals 15 residues. CDR3 sequence reads: CASSHGLTAVDEQFF. CDR3 coding DNA: TGCGCCAGCAGCCACGGATTAACTGCGGTCGATGAGCAGTTCTTC.

This chain joins TRBV20-1 and TRBJ2-3; D possibly corresponds to TRBD2 (5 bases). Per the germline V gene, CDR1 is DFQATT and CDR2 is SNEGSKA (reference sequence). CDR3 length: 16 residues. Trimming took 5 bases from V and 4 from J, leaving 22 bases between them. CDR3: CSAGPLWGAAADTQYF. In DNA, the CDR3 is TGCAGTGCTGGGCCCCTCTGGGGAGCGGCAGCAGATACGCAGTATTTT.

This clonotype is a singleton in its sample. The chain carries TRBV27 and TRBJ2-3; possible D gene TRBD1, 5 bases. The CDR3 is made up of 12 amino acids. Trimming took off 6 bases at V and 11 bases at J, with 15 bases between the two ends. Germline V gives CDR1 MNHEY, CDR2 SMNVEV (reference sequence). CDR3 coding DNA: TGTGCCAGCAGGACGGACACCCCAAAGCAGTATTTT. Its translation is CASRTDTPKQYF.

In regard to this clonotype: Given a much more abundant clone one base away, this may be a read error. The conserved phenylalanine or tryptophan is not found at the CDR3 terminus, so this likely reflects a read error. The CDR3 nucleotides read TGCGCCAGCAGCCGAGACAGCAACCTGAACACTGAAGCTTTCTTG. Translated: CASSRDSNLNTEAFL. This chain links TRBV5-1 with TRBJ1-1, with D perhaps matching TRBD1 (5 bases). The V gene's germline CDR1 is SGHRS and CDR2 YFSETQ. The CDR3 is 15 residues long. The V end was cut by 4 bases, the J end by 0 bases, with 13 bases between.

This clonotype was picked up a small number of times. The chain carries TRBV18 and TRBJ1-2, with 7 bases fitting TRBD1. V was clipped by 2 bases and J by 4 bases; unmatched bases: 7. This CDR3 comprises 15 residues. CDR1 and CDR2 from the germline V gene are KGHSH and LQKENI. CDR3 amino acids: CASSPGEGGSYGYTF. The CDR3 DNA reads TGTGCCAGCTCACCAGGTGAAGGGGGCAGCTATGGCTACACCTTC.

About this clonotype: An end of the junction does not agree with germline; a read error may underlie this. The chain carries TRBV7-8 and TRBJ1-2; 8 bases are a match to TRBD1. Germline V gene data show CDR1 as SGHVS and CDR2 as FQNEAQ. This CDR3 region has 17 residues. The CDR3 DNA sequence: TGTGCCAGCGGCTTAGCGGGGCAGGGGGCTTTGGTCTATGGCTACACCTTC. Translating it yields CASGLAGQGALVYGYTF.